These 27 T cell receptor beta chains came from one sample sequenced in a study of T cells in Graves' hyperthyroidism and ophthalmopathy. What was amplified from RNA transcripts were TCR beta CDR3 regions. RT-PCR in the first round (using the HTBI primer set) targeted the TCR CDR3. MiXCR, run by TCRdb on the multiplex PCR reads, gives a single entry per CDR3 protein. The repertoire holds about 350,000 distinct CDR3 sequences, with approximately 15% as singletons. Sequenced input: blood. Receptors originate from a woman aged 25 to 39 with Graves' hyperthyroidism.

The chain links TRBV7-9 to TRBJ2-7; no clear D. Germline V CDR1 and CDR2: SEHNR, FQNEAQ (reference sequence). Trimming pared 5 bases from V and 7 bases from J, leaving 12 bases between. The CDR3 covers 12 residues. The CDR3 DNA is TGTGCCAGCAGCCCTGTGAGTGGGGAGCAGTACTTC. Amino acids: CASSPVSGEQYF.

This clonotype was seen only a few times. V is TRBV6-2 or TRBV6-3 and J is TRBJ2-3, with 8 nucleotides matching TRBD1. This CDR3 comprises 14 residues. CDR1 is MNHEY and CDR2 is SVGEGT in the germline V gene. Trimming removed 2 bases from V and 3 bases from J; junction bases left unmatched: 1. CDR3 residues: CASSYDRGTDTQYF. CDR3 in DNA: TGTGCCAGCAGTTACGACAGGGGAACAGATACGCAGTATTTT.

The chain carries TRBV15 and TRBJ2-5, with 11 bases aligning to TRBD2. The CDR3 runs to 17 residues. Germline assignment: CDR1 LNHNV and CDR2 YYDKDF (reference sequence). The trim removed 2 bases at V and 1 base at J, leaving 6 bases unmatched. The CDR3: CATSRSGLAGIQETQYF. As DNA, the CDR3 is TGTGCCACCAGCAGATCCGGACTAGCGGGCATCCAAGAGACCCAGTACTTC. The entire variable domain, with the rest obtained from reference TRBV15 and TRBJ2-5, is as follows: DAMVIQNPRYQVTQFGKPVTLSCSQTLNHNVMYWYQQKSSQAPKLLFHYYDKDFNNEADTPDNFQSRRPNTSFCFLDIRSPGLGDTAMYLCATSRSGLAGIQETQYFGPGTRLLVL.

In this sample, this clonotype turned up a few times. The chain joins TRBV19 to TRBJ1-4, with a tentative D call TRBD1 (6 bases). CDR3 length: 16 residues. The V end lost 3 bases, the J end lost 8 bases, and 19 bases lay between the germline ends. Germline CDR1 LNHDA, CDR2 SQIVND (reference sequence). In DNA, the CDR3 is TGTGCCAGTAGTATGAGGATCGGACAGTCTCGGGAAAAACTGTTTTTT. Protein: CASSMRIGQSREKLFF.

The chain recombines TRBV30 with TRBJ2-7; D may be TRBD2 (5 bases). Germline-derived CDR1 and CDR2 are GTSNPN and SVGIG (reference sequence). With 8 bases removed from V and 2 bases from J, the gap between germline ends came to 10 bases. The length of the CDR3 is 11 residues. The CDR3 loop is CALRETYEQYF. For the CDR3, the DNA is TGTGCCCTCCGGGAAACCTACGAGCAGTACTTC. The full variable domain, completed using reference TRBV30 and TRBJ2-7, is SQTIHQWPATLVQPVGSPLSLECTVEGTSNPNLYWYRQAAGRGLQLLFYSVGIGQISSEVPQNLSASRPQDRQFILSSKKLLLSDSGFYLCALRETYEQYFGPGTRLTVT.

The CDR3 spells CASSQEISRAQETQYF. For the CDR3, the DNA is TGTGCCAGCAGCCAAGAGATTAGTCGGGCCCAAGAGACCCAGTACTTC. V and J are TRBV4-2 and TRBJ2-5, with unresolved D. The V gene lost 0 bases and the J gene lost 1 base, with 12 bases spanning the gap. CDR3 length: 16 amino acids. Per germline, CDR1 LGHNA and CDR2 YNFKEQ.

This clonotype was observed a single time. The chain joins TRBV20-1 to TRBJ2-7; TRBD1 matches at 10 bases. J was trimmed by 7 bases and V by 2 bases; bases with no gene match: 23. Per germline, CDR1 DFQATT and CDR2 SNEGSKA (reference sequence). The CDR3 spans 19 residues. CDR3 amino acids: CSARTMFSGQGLLGPEQYF. CDR3 in DNA: TGCAGTGCTAGAACCATGTTCTCGGGACAGGGGCTCCTGGGGCCAGAGCAGTACTTC.

Note on this clonotype: A clone one base away is much larger, so this may be a read error. This chain uses TRBV6-5 with TRBJ1-1, with a tentative D call TRBD1 (5 bases). The germline gives CDR1 MNHEY, CDR2 SVGAGI. The length of the CDR3 is 15 residues. In DNA form, the CDR3 reads TGTGCCGGCAGTTACTCTCCGGGGCTGAACACTGAAGCTTTCTTT. Translated: CAGSYSPGLNTEAFF.

The sample holds many counts of this clonotype. V and J are TRBV5-5 and TRBJ2-7, with TRBD1 matching over 7 bases. Germline CDR1 and CDR2: SGHKS and YYEKEE (reference sequence). The junction had 2 bases not matched to a gene; V was cut back by 3 bases and J by 2 bases. This CDR3 has 13 amino acids. As DNA, the CDR3 is TGTGCCAGCAGCTGGACAGGCGCCTACGAGCAGTACTTC. As protein: CASSWTGAYEQYF.

This clonotype was recorded only once. Here the CDR3 DNA reads TGTGCCAGCAGCCAGAGGGACAGGGCCCACGAGCAGTACTTC. Amino acids: CASSQRDRAHEQYF. This chain joins TRBV3-1 and TRBJ2-7; 9 bases line up with TRBD1. CDR1 LGHDT and CDR2 YNNKEL come from the germline V gene (reference sequence). With 3 bases clipped from V and 5 bases from J, the junction kept 5 bases outside the gene matches. The CDR3 has 14 residues.

The genes are TRBV10-2 and TRBJ1-1; a weak D match, TRBD1 (6 bases). Germline assignment: CDR1 WSHSY and CDR2 SAAADI. The CDR3 sequence is 12 residues long. Trimming stripped 8 bases from V and 4 bases from J, with 11 bases between. The CDR3 here is CASAQGLTEAFF. CDR3 bases: TGCGCCAGCGCCCAGGGGCTCACTGAAGCTTTCTTT.

This clonotype was counted only a few times. The chain combines TRBV28 with TRBJ1-3, with D hard to call. Germline CDR1 and CDR2: MDHEN and SYDVKM. Trimming removed 3 bases at V and 3 bases at J, with 9 bases between. CDR3 length: 14 residues. CDR3: CASSFRTLGNTIYF. The CDR3 DNA reads as TGTGCCAGCAGTTTTCGGACCCTTGGAAACACCATATATTTT. The full variable domain, its missing parts supplied by reference TRBV28 and TRBJ1-3, is DVKVTQSSRYLVKRTGEKVFLECVQDMDHENMFWYRQDPGLGLRLIYFSYDVKMKEKGDIPEGYSVSREKKERFSLILESASTNQTSMYLCASSFRTLGNTIYFGEGSWLTVV.

The chain combines TRBV24-1 with TRBJ2-2; D is ambiguous. The CDR3 is made up of 20 amino acids. Germline values: CDR1 KGHDR, CDR2 SFDVKD. Trimming removed 2 bases at V and 1 base at J, with 22 bases between. The CDR3 is CATSDYGLGHLMGNTGELFF. CDR3 nucleotide sequence: TGTGCCACCAGTGATTATGGTCTGGGCCACCTAATGGGGAACACCGGGGAGCTGTTTTTT.

This clonotype has at least ten counts. This chain connects TRBV7-8 to TRBJ1-5, with unresolved D. CDR3 size: 18 residues. Per the germline V gene, CDR1 is SGHVS and CDR2 is FQNEAQ. The V and J ends lost 0 bases and 0 bases respectively, with 15 bases between them. For the CDR3, the DNA is TGTGCCAGCAGCTTAGCCCTAACACGGGAGGCTAGCAATCAGCCCCAGCATTTT. Residues: CASSLALTREASNQPQHF. The full variable domain, completed using reference TRBV7-8 and TRBJ1-5, is GAGVSQSPRYKVAKRGQDVALRCDPISGHVSLFWYQQALGQGPEFLTYFQNEAQLDKSGLPSDRFFAERPEGSVSTLKIQRTQQEDSAVYLCASSLALTREASNQPQHFGDGTRLSIL.

This chain joins TRBV19 and TRBJ1-3; 7 nucleotides line up with TRBD1. The CDR3 sequence is 16 residues long. The germline CDR1 and CDR2 sequences are LNHDA and SQIVND (reference sequence). The trim removed 4 bases at V and 0 bases at J, leaving 6 bases unmatched. As DNA, the CDR3 is TGTGCCAGTAGTAGGAGGGGGCGCAACTCTGGAAACACCATATATTTT. It yields the protein CASSRRGRNSGNTIYF.

In its sample, this clonotype was seen a few times. The CDR3 DNA reads as TGTGCCACCCGGGAGCCCAATGAAAAACTGTTTTTT. Translated, it gives CATREPNEKLFF. The chain recombines TRBV19 with TRBJ1-4, with D unresolved. V was shortened by 10 bases and J by 5 bases, with 11 bases between the two germline ends. The CDR3 spans 12 residues. Per the germline V gene, CDR1 is LNHDA and CDR2 is SQIVND (reference sequence).

A few counts support this clonotype. The chain links TRBV20-1 to TRBJ2-7, with D uncertain. Germline CDR1 reads DFQATT; CDR2 reads SNEGSKA (reference sequence). The CDR3 consists of 11 residues. Trimming shortened V by 6 bases and J by 5 bases, and 11 bases separated the two germline ends. CDR3 DNA sequence: TGCAGTGCCACCTCTGGGGACGAGCAGTACTTC. Translation: CSATSGDEQYF.

The sample holds many counts of this clonotype. The CDR3 protein is CASSLRLSYNEQFF. The CDR3 region has the DNA TGTGCCAGCAGCTTACGGTTATCCTACAATGAGCAGTTCTTC. The chain links TRBV13 to TRBJ2-1; no clear D. This CDR3 is built from 14 residues. Trimming removed 2 bases at V and 1 base at J, with 6 bases between. Germline V gene sequence: CDR1 PRHDT, CDR2 FYEKMQ (reference sequence).

The sample holds many counts of this clonotype. V gene TRBV29-1 combines with J gene TRBJ1-2, with 8 bases that match TRBD1. CDR1 is SQVTM and CDR2 is ANQGSEA in the germline V gene. There are 13 residues in the CDR3. Trimming cost V 6 bases and J 6 bases; bases outside gene matches: 9. The CDR3 region is CSVWTGKEDGYTF. The CDR3 DNA reads as TGCAGCGTGTGGACAGGGAAAGAGGATGGCTACACCTTC. The variable domain in full, with the rest retrieved from reference TRBV29-1 and TRBJ1-2, is SAVISQKPSRDICQRGTSLTIQCQVDSQVTMMFWYRQQPGQSLTLIATANQGSEATYESGFVIDKFPISRPNLTFSTLTVSNMSPEDSSIYLCSVWTGKEDGYTFGSGTRLTVV.

J is TRBJ2-7 and V is TRBV4-3; 10 bases align to TRBD1. The CDR3 length is 16 residues. Germline loops: CDR1 LGHNA, CDR2 YSLEER. J gave up 6 bases and V 3 bases, and 11 bases lay outside the gene matches. CDR3 sequence reads: CASSQAGTGVDGEQYF. In DNA, the CDR3 is TGCGCCAGCAGCCAGGCCGGGACAGGGGTAGATGGCGAGCAGTACTTC.

This clonotype was seen a few times. J is TRBJ2-5 and V is TRBV20-1; D may be TRBD2 (5 bases). V lost 8 bases and J 2 bases, leaving 12 bases between the germline ends. The CDR3 length is 12 residues. The germline V gene has CDR1 DFQATT and CDR2 SNEGSKA (reference sequence). This chain's CDR3 is CSLEVAQETQYF. The CDR3 nucleotides are TGCAGTCTCGAGGTAGCGCAAGAGACCCAGTACTTC.

This clonotype was counted only a few times. The chain is built from TRBV29-1 and TRBJ2-7, with 8 bases lining up with TRBD2. Germline values: CDR1 SQVTM, CDR2 ANQGSEA. Unmatched junction bases numbered 14, after V lost 7 bases and J lost 6 bases. The CDR3 runs 14 residues. CDR3 sequence: CSGGSAGLGGEQYF. CDR3 DNA: TGCAGCGGGGGGTCAGCGGGACTAGGTGGCGAGCAGTACTTC.

This clonotype was seen repeatedly, ten times or more. This rearrangement joins TRBV11-2 to TRBJ2-5, with D unclear. The CDR3 has 15 residues. Germline CDR1 is SGHAT and CDR2 is FQNNGV. The V end lost 1 base, the J end lost 3 bases, and 12 bases lay between the germline ends. CDR3 in DNA: TGTGCCAGCAGCTTAGGTGTCAGGCCCAAAGAGACCCAGTACTTC. It yields the protein CASSLGVRPKETQYF.

This clonotype was detected a few times. The chain combines TRBV28 with TRBJ2-3, with 8 bases lining up with TRBD2. This CDR3 has 15 residues. V gave up 3 bases and J gave up 1 base; unmatched junction bases: 3. Germline values: CDR1 MDHEN, CDR2 SYDVKM. Written as DNA, the CDR3 is TGTGCCAGCAGTTTCCCAGCGGGGGGCACAGATACGCAGTATTTT. Encoded protein: CASSFPAGGTDTQYF.

This clonotype was recorded once. Possible read error: a much larger clone is one base away. The chain carries TRBV7-6 and TRBJ2-3; D is unclear. Germline CDR1 reads SGHVS; CDR2 reads FNYEAQ. CDR3 length: 17 residues. With 5 bases removed from V and 3 bases from J, the gap between germline ends came to 21 bases. This CDR3 is CASSPQDPTRLTDTQYF. The CDR3 DNA reads as TGTGCCAGCAGCCCTCAGGACCCTACGAGGTTGACAGATACGCAGTATTTT.

The chain couples TRBV11-1 to TRBJ2-3; D may be TRBD2 (7 bases). The V gene lost 5 bases and the J gene lost 6 bases, with 18 bases spanning the gap. Germline CDR1 reads SGHAT; CDR2 reads FQDESV (reference sequence). The CDR3 length is 15 residues. Here the CDR3 reads CASSTLGGPMDTQYF. The CDR3, as DNA: TGTGCCAGCAGCACCCTCGGGGGGCCGATGGATACGCAGTATTTT.

This clonotype has only a few counts. The rearrangement uses TRBV20-1 and TRBJ2-7; 13 nucleotides match TRBD2. V was pared by 1 base and J by 0 bases, with 9 bases of the junction left unmatched. Looked up from germline, CDR1 is DFQATT and CDR2 is SNEGSKA (reference sequence). This CDR3 comprises 18 residues. CDR3 region: CSARGLAGGLQNSYEQYF. CDR3 nucleotide sequence: TGCAGTGCTAGAGGACTAGCGGGAGGATTACAAAACTCCTACGAGCAGTACTTC.